The 2 T cell receptor beta chains below all came from one sample that was sequenced in a study of T cell responses to AZD1222 COVID-19 vaccine. Clones were sequenced by immunoSEQ multiplex PCR, and TCRdb holds only the in-frame ones, with some missing. The sample records 95,000 to 120,000 clones, 70% to 90% being singletons. The specimen was peripheral blood, collected on day 0 of AZD1222 vaccination. These receptors were collected from an adult in good health.

The chain couples TRBV24-1 to TRBJ1-2, with D possibly being TRBD1 (5 bases). Germline-derived CDR1 and CDR2 are KGHDR and SFDVKD. V lost 3 bases and J 4 bases, leaving 11 bases between the germline ends. There are 14 residues in the CDR3. The CDR3 region has the DNA TGTGCCACCAGTGATGAGGCAGGGCCCTATGGCTACACCTTC. Translating gives CATSDEAGPYGYTF.

This chain joins TRBV30 and TRBJ1-2; D might be TRBD1 (5 bases). The V end lost 4 bases, the J end lost 4 bases, and 19 bases lay between the germline ends. Per germline, CDR1 GTSNPN and CDR2 SVGIG (reference sequence). The CDR3 totals 15 residues. The CDR3 nucleotides read TGTGCCTGGAAAAGGTTGGGGACTAAGAGCTATGGCTACACCTTC. Its translation: CAWKRLGTKSYGYTF.